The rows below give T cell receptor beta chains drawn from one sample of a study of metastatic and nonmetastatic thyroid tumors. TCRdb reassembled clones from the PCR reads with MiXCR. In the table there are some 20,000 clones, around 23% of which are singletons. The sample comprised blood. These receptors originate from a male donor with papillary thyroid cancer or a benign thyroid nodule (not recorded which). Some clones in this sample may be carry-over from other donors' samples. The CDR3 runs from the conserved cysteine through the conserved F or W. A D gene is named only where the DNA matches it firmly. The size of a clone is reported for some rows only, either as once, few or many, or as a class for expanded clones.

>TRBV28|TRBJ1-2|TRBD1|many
CASSLNIGTDGYTF
TGTGCCAGCAGTTTGAACATTGGGACAGACGGCTACACCTTC
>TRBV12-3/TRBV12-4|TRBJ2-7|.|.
CASSFSGEQYF
TGTGCCAGCAGTTTTTCGGGGGAGCAGTACTTC
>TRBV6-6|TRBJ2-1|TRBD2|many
CASNPTGTRHSYNEQFF
TGTGCCAGCAACCCTACCGGGACTAGGCACTCCTACAATGAGCAGTTCTTC
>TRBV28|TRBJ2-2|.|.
CASKTGQRVGELFF
TGTGCCAGCAAGACGGGACAACGGGTCGGGGAGCTGTTTTTT
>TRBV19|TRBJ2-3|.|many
CASSIAGGAGSTDTQYF
TGTGCCAGTAGTATAGCAGGGGGAGCGGGGAGCACAGATACGCAGTATTTT
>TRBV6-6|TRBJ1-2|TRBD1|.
CASSTRTGEANGYTF
TGTGCCAGCAGTACTCGGACAGGGGAAGCGAATGGCTACACCTTC
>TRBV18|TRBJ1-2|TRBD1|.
CASSPSDRANYGYTF
TGTGCCAGCTCACCCTCGGACAGGGCTAACTATGGCTACACCTTC
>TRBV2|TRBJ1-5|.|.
CASRDLQGDTQPQHF
TGTGCCAGCAGAGATTTACAGGGTGACACTCAGCCCCAGCATTTT
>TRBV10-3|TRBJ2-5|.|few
CAISEYDVGETQYF
TGTGCCATCAGTGAGTACGACGTAGGGGAGACCCAGTACTTC
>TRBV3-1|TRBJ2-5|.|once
CASSHFHPRGETQYF
TGTGCCAGCAGCCATTTCCACCCTCGGGGGGAGACCCAGTACTTC
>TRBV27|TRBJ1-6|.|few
CASSFTWNSPLHF
TGTGCCAGCAGTTTTACGTGGAATTCACCCCTCCACTTT
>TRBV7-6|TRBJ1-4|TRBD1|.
CASSLAGQSTNEKLFF
TGTGCCAGCAGCTTAGCGGGACAGTCAACTAATGAAAAACTGTTTTTT
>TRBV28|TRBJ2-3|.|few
CASNPRTEGVDTQYF
TGTGCAAGCAACCCCCGGACAGAGGGCGTTGATACGCAGTATTTT
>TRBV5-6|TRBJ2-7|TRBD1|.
CASSPRQGSYEQYF
TGTGCCAGCAGCCCGAGACAGGGGAGTTACGAGCAGTACTTC
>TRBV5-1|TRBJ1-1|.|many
CASSPGPDTEAFF
TGCGCCAGCAGCCCTGGACCTGACACTGAAGCTTTCTTT
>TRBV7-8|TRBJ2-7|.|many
CASSPPASPPYEQYF
TGTGCCAGCAGCCCTCCGGCTAGCCCCCCATACGAGCAGTACTTC
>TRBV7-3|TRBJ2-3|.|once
CASRPTSGDTQYF
TGTGCCAGCAGACCCACCTCCGGGGATACGCAGTATTTT
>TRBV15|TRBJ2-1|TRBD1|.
CATSRDEQGGTYNEQFF
TGTGCCACCAGCAGAGATGAACAGGGGGGTACCTACAATGAGCAGTTCTTC
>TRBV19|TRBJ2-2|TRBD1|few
CASSIRDRADTGELFF
TGTGCCAGTAGTATTAGGGACAGGGCGGACACCGGGGAGCTGTTTTTT
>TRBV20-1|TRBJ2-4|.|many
CSASVGNIQYF
TGCAGTGCTAGCGTCGGGAACATTCAGTACTTC
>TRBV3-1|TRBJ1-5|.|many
CASSFQSGGPQHF
TGTGCCAGCAGCTTCCAGTCGGGTGGGCCCCAGCATTTT
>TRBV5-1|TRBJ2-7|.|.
CASSSWGDSYEQYF
TGCGCCAGCAGCTCTTGGGGAGACTCCTACGAGCAGTACTTC
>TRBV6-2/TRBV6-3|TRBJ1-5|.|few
CASSYSGGNQPQHF
TGTGCCAGCAGTTACTCGGGGGGCAATCAGCCCCAGCATTTT
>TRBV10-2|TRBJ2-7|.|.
CASETGVEVNEQYF
TGCGCCAGCGAAACAGGAGTGGAGGTTAACGAGCAGTACTTC
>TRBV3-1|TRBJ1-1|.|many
CASRRVGTEAFF
TGTGCCAGCAGGCGGGTGGGCACTGAAGCTTTCTTT
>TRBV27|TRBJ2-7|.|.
CASRMNSGDEEYF
TGTGCCAGCAGGATGAACTCAGGGGACGAAGAGTACTTC
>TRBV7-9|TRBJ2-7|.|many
CASRLGTPGPYEQYF
TGTGCCAGCAGACTAGGGACTCCGGGCCCTTACGAGCAGTACTTC
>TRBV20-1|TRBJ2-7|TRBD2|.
CSARDGREFYEQYF
TGCAGTGCTAGAGACGGGAGGGAATTTTACGAGCAGTACTTC
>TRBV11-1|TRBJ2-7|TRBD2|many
CASTPRGGSSRFGEQYF
TGTGCCAGCACCCCACGGGGCGGGAGTTCCCGATTTGGGGAGCAGTACTTC
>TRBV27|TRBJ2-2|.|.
CCSSVQGRPRGERFF
TGTTGCAGCAGTGTACAGGGACGGCCGAGGGGGGAGCGGTTTTTT
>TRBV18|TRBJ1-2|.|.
CASSPRSHRSRGAHYGYTF
TGTGCCAGCTCACCCCGCTCCCACCGTAGTAGGGGCGCACACTATGGCTACACCTTC
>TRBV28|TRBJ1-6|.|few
CASNQGGGNSPLHF
TGTGCCAGCAATCAGGGCGGGGGTAATTCACCCCTCCACTTT
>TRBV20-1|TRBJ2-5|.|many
CSARYQQETQYF
TGCAGTGCTAGGTATCAGCAAGAGACCCAGTACTTC
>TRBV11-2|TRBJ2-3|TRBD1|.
CASSSAWDSASTDTQYF
TGTGCCAGCAGCTCCGCCTGGGACAGTGCTAGCACAGATACGCAGTATTTT
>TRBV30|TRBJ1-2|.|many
CAWRIEGGGYTF
TGTGCCTGGAGGATAGAAGGGGGGGGCTACACCTTC
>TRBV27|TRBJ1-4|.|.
CASSSAETANEKLFF
TGTGCCAGCAGTTCGGCCGAAACCGCAAATGAAAAACTGTTTTTT
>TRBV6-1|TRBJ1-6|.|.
CASSRGWSYNSPLRF
TGTGCCAGCAGCCGGGGGTGGTCCTATAATTCACCCCTCCGCTTT
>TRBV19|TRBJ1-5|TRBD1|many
CASSDLGTDEDGPQHF
TGTGCCAGTAGCGACCTGGGGACAGATGAAGATGGGCCCCAGCATTTT
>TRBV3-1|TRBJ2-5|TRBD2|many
CASSLGLAEVSRETQYF
TGTGCCAGCAGTCTGGGACTAGCGGAGGTTTCCCGGGAGACCCAGTACTTC
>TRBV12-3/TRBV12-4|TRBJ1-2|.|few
CASSRGDYGYTF
TGTGCCAGCAGTAGGGGCGACTATGGCTACACCTTC
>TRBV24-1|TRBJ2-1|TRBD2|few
CATSDSVAGAGRDEQFF
TGTGCCACCAGTGATTCAGTAGCGGGAGCAGGGAGAGATGAGCAGTTCTTC
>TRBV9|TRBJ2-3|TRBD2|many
CASSVGGGDTQYF
TGTGCCAGCAGCGTGGGCGGGGGAGATACGCAGTATTTT
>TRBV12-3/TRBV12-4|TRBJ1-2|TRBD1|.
CASSQGAAYGYTF
TGTGCCAGCAGCCAGGGGGCGGCCTATGGCTACACCTTC
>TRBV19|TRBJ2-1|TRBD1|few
CASRRTGGNNEQFF
TGTGCCAGTAGGCGGACAGGGGGGAACAATGAGCAGTTCTTC
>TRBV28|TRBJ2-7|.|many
CASTLLAGQPAQYF
TGTGCCAGCACCCTTCTTGCGGGACAGCCTGCGCAGTACTTC
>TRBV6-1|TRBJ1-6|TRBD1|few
CASSERPGQGNSPLHF
TGTGCCAGCAGTGAGCGGCCGGGACAGGGAAATTCACCCCTCCACTTT
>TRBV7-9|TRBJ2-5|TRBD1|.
CASSWDRGRRETQYF
TGTGCCAGCAGCTGGGACAGGGGACGGAGAGAGACCCAGTACTTC
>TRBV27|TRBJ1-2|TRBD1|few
CASRRTGLWGYTF
TGTGCCAGCAGGAGGACAGGACTATGGGGCTACACCTTC
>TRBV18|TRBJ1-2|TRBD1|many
CASSPTGWLGYCF
TGTGCCAGCTCACCGACAGGGTGGCTAGGATACTGCTTC
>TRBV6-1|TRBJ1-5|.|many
CASTPRMGAGNNQPQHF
TGTGCCAGCACCCCTCGTATGGGGGCTGGGAACAATCAGCCCCAGCATTTT
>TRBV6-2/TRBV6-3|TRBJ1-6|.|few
CASSLALDRSSYNSPLHF
TGTGCCAGCAGCCTGGCTCTTGACAGGAGCTCCTATAATTCACCCCTCCACTTT
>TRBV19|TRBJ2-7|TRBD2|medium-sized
CAIMGLSGEQYF
TGTGCCATAATGGGACTAAGCGGCGAGCAGTACTTC
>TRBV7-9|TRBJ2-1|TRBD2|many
CASSFREVYNEQFF
TGTGCCAGCAGCTTCCGGGAGGTATACAATGAGCAGTTCTTC
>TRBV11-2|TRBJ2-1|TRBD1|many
CASSQDRGFYNEQFF
TGTGCCAGCAGCCAGGACAGGGGGTTTTACAATGAGCAGTTCTTC
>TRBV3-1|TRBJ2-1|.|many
CASSQGTDYNEQFF
TGTGCCAGCAGCCAAGGGACAGACTACAATGAGCAGTTCTTC
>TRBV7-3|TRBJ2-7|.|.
CASSTDRGYEQYF
TGTGCCAGCAGCACGGACAGAGGCTACGAGCAGTACTTC
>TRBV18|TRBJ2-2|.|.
CASSIIFGTSTGELFF
TGTGCCAGCTCTATCATCTTCGGGACAAGCACCGGGGAGCTGTTTTTT